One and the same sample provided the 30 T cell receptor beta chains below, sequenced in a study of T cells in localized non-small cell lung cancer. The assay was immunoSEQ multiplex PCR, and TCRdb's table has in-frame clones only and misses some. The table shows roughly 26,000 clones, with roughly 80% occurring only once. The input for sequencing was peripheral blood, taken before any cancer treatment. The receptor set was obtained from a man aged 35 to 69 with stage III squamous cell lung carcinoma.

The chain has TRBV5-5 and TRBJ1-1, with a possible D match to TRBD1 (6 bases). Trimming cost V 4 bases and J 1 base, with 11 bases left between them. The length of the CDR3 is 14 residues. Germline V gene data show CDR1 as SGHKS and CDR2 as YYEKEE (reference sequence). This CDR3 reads CASSLQGPNTEAFF. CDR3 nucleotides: TGTGCCAGCAGCCTACAGGGACCGAACACTGAAGCTTTCTTT.

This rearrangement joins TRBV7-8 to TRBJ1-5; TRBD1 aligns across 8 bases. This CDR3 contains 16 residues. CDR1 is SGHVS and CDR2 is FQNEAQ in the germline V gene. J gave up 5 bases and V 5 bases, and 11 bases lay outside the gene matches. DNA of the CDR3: TGTGCCAGCAGCCAAACCCCAGCAGGGGGCGATCAGCCCCAGCATTTT. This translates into CASSQTPAGGDQPQHF.

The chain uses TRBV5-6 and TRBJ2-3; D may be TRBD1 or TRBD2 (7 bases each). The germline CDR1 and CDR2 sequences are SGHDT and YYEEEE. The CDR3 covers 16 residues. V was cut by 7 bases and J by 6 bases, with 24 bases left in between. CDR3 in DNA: TGTGCCAGCTACTCCAAGCGGGGACAGATAGGGGATACGCAGTATTTT. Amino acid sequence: CASYSKRGQIGDTQYF. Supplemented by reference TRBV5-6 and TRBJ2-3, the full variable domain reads DAGVTQSPTHLIKTRGQQVTLRCSPKSGHDTVSWYQQALGQGPQFIFQYYEEEERQRGNFPDRFSGHQFPNYSSELNVNALLLGDSALYLCASYSKRGQIGDTQYFGPGTRLTVL.

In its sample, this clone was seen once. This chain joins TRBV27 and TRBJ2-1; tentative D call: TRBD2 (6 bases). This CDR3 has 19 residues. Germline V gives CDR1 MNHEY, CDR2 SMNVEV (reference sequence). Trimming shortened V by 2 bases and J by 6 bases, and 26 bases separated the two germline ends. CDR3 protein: CASSLEGYSGLEQRNEQFF. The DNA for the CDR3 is TGTGCCAGCAGTTTAGAGGGTTATAGCGGTCTCGAGCAACGCAATGAGCAGTTCTTC.

The DNA for the CDR3 is TGTGCCAGCAGCTCCCCGGGACAGGCTAACTATGGCTACACCTTC. Amino acids: CASSSPGQANYGYTF. This chain links TRBV13 with TRBJ1-2; 8 bases fit TRBD1. Germline V gene lookup returns CDR1 PRHDT and CDR2 FYEKMQ (reference sequence). V lost 4 bases to trimming and J lost 0 bases; unmatched junction nucleotides: 4. The CDR3 is 15 amino acids.

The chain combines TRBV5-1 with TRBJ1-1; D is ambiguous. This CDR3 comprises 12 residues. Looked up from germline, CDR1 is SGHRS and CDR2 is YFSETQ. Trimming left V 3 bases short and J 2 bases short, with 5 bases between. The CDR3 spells CASSSTNTEAFF. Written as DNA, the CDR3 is TGCGCCAGCAGCTCCACTAACACTGAAGCTTTCTTT.

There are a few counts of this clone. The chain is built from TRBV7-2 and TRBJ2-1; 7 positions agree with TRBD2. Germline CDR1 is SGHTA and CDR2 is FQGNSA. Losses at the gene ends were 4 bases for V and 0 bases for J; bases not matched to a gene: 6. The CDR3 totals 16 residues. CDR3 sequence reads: CASSSQSGVSYNEQFF. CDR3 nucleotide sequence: TGTGCCAGCAGCTCCCAAAGCGGGGTCTCCTACAATGAGCAGTTCTTC. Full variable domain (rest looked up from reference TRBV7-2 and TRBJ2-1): GAGVSQSPSNKVTEKGKDVELRCDPISGHTALYWYRQSLGQGLEFLIYFQGNSAPDKSGLPSDRFSAERTGGSVSTLTIQRTQQEDSAVYLCASSSQSGVSYNEQFFGPGTRLTVL.

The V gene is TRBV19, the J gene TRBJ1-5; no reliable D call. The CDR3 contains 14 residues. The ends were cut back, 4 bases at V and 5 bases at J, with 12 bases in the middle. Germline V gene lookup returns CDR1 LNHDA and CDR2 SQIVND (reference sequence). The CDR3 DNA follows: TGTGCCAGTAGTAGTCCTACGGCGCATCAGCCCCAGCATTTT. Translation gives CASSSPTAHQPQHF. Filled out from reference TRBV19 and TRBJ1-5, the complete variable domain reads DGGITQSPKYLFRKEGQNVTLSCEQNLNHDAMYWYRQDPGQGLRLIYYSQIVNDFQKGDIAEGYSVSREKKESFPLTVTSAQKNPTAFYLCASSSPTAHQPQHFGDGTRLSIL.

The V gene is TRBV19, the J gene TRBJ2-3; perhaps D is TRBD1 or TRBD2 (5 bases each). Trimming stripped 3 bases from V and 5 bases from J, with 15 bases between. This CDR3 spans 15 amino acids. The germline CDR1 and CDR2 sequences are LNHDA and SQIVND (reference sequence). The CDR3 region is CASSIPGAGGDTQYF. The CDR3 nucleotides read TGTGCCAGTAGTATCCCCGGGGCCGGAGGAGATACGCAGTATTTT. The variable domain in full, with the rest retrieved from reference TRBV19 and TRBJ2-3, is DGGITQSPKYLFRKEGQNVTLSCEQNLNHDAMYWYRQDPGQGLRLIYYSQIVNDFQKGDIAEGYSVSREKKESFPLTVTSAQKNPTAFYLCASSIPGAGGDTQYFGPGTRLTVL.

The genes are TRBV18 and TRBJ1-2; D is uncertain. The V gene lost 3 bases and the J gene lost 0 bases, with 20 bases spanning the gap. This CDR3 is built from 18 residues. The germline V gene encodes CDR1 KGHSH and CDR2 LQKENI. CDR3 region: CASSPAPYGGASNYGYTF. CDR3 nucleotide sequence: TGTGCCAGCTCACCCGCACCATACGGAGGAGCTTCTAACTATGGCTACACCTTC.

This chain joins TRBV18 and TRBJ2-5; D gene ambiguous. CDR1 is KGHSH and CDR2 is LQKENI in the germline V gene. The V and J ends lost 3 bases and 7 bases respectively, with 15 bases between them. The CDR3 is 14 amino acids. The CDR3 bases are TGTGCCAGCTCACCCCCGGTGAAGGCCGGGACCCAGTACTTC. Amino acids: CASSPPVKAGTQYF.

In DNA, the CDR3 is TGTGCCAGCAGCTTCAGGGATCTCGGCTATGGCTACACCTTC. It translates to CASSFRDLGYGYTF. This chain links TRBV11-2 with TRBJ1-2; possibly TRBD1 for D (5 bases). The CDR3 covers 14 residues. With 3 bases removed from V and 4 bases from J, the gap between germline ends came to 12 bases. Germline values: CDR1 SGHAT, CDR2 FQNNGV.

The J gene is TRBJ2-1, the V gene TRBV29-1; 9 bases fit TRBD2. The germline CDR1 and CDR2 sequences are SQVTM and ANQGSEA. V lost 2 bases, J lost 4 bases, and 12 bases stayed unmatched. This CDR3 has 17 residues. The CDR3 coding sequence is TGCAGCGTTGAACTCCTCGGGGCGGGAGGGCGGTACAATGAGCAGTTCTTC. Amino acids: CSVELLGAGGRYNEQFF.

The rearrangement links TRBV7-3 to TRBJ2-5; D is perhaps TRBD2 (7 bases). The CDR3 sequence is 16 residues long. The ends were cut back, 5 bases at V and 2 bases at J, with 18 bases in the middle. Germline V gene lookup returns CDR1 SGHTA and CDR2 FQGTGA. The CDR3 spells CASSQMGARGQETQYF. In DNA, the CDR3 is TGTGCCAGCAGCCAAATGGGGGCGCGGGGGCAAGAGACCCAGTACTTC.

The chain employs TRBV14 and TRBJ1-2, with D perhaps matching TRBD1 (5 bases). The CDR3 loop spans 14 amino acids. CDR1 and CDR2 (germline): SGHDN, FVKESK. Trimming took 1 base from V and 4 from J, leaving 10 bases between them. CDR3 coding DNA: TGTGCCAGCAGCCAAGGTACAGGCTTCTATGGCTACACCTTC. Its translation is CASSQGTGFYGYTF.

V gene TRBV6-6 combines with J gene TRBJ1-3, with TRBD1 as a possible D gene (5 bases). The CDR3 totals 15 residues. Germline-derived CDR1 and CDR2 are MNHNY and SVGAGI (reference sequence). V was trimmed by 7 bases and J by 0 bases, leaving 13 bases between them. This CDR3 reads CASTPRANSGNTIYF. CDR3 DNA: TGTGCCAGCACCCCCAGGGCTAACTCTGGAAACACCATATATTTT.

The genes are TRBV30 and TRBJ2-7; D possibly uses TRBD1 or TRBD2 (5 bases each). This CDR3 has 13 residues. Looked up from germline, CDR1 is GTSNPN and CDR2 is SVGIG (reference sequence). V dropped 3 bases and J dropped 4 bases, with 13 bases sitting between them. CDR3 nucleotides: TGTGCCTGGAGAAAAACGAGGGGTTACGAGCAGTACGTC. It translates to CAWRKTRGYEQYV.

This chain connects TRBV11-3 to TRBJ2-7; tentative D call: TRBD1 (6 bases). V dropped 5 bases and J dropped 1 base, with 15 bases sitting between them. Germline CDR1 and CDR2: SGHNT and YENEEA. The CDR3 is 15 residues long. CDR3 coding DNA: TGTGCCAGCAGCAAAGGACAGTCGGGATCCTACGAGCAGTACTTC. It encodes CASSKGQSGSYEQYF.

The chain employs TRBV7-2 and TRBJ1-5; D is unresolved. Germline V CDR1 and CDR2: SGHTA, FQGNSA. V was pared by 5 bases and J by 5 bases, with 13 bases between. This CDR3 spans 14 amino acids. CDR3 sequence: CASSRALLDQPQHF. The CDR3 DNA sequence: TGTGCCAGCAGCCGGGCCCTGCTCGATCAGCCCCAGCATTTT.

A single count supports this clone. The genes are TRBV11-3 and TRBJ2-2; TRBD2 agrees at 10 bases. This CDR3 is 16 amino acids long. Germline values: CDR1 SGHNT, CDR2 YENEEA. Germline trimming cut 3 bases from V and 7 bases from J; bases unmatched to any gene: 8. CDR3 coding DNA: TGTGCCAGCAGCTTCCACCCAAGCGGGGGGGGCGGGGAGCTGTTTTTT. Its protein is CASSFHPSGGGGELFF.

CDR3 residues: CASSLEAGGWKTQYF. CDR3 bases: TGTGCCAGCAGCTTGGAGGCAGGGGGCTGGAAGACCCAGTACTTC. This chain uses TRBV5-6 with TRBJ2-5; TRBD1 matches at 8 bases. The CDR3 is 15 residues long. The V segment lost 0 bases and the J segment 6 bases; nucleotides outside the gene matches: 7. The germline V gene encodes CDR1 SGHDT and CDR2 YYEEEE.

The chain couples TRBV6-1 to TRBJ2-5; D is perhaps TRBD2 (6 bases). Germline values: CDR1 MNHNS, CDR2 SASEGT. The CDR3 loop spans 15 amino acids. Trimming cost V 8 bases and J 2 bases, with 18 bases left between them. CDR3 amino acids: CASRLTSRRQETQYF. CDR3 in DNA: TGTGCCAGCCGCCTTACTAGCCGGAGACAAGAGACCCAGTACTTC.

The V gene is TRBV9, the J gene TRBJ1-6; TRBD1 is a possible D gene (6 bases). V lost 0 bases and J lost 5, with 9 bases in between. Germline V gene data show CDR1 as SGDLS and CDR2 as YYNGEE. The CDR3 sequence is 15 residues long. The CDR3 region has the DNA TGTGCCAGCAGCGTAGACTGGGGGCATAATTCACCCCTCCACTTT. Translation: CASSVDWGHNSPLHF. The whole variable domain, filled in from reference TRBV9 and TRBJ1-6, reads DSGVTQTPKHLITATGQRVTLRCSPRSGDLSVYWYQQSLDQGLQFLIQYYNGEERAKGNILERFSAQQFPDLHSELNLSSLELGDSALYFCASSVDWGHNSPLHFGNGTRLTVT.

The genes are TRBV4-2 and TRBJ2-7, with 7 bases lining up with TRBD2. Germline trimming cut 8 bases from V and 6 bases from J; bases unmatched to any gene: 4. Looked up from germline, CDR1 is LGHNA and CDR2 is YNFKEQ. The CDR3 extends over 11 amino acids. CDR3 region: CASSSGGEQYF. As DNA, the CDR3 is TGTGCCAGCTCCTCGGGAGGCGAGCAGTACTTC.

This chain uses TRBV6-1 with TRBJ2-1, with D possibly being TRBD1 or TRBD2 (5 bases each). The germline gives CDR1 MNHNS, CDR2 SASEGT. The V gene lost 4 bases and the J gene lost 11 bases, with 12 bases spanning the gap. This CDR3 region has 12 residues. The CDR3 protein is CASSVLGAKQFF. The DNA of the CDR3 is TGTGCCAGCAGTGTTCTCGGGGCAAAGCAGTTCTTC.

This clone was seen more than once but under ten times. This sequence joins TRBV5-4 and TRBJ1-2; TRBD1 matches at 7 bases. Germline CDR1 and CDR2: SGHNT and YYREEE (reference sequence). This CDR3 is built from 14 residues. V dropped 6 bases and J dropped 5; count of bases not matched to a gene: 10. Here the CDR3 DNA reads TGTGCCAGCAAGCTTGTAGGGGGCGGTTATGGCTACACCTTC. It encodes CASKLVGGGYGYTF.

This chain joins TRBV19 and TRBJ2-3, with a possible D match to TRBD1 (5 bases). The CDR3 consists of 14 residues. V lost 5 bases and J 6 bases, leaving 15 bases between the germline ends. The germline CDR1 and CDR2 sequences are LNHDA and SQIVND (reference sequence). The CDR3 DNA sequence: TGTGCCAGTAGTTCGACAGCTCAGCCCGATACGCAGTATTTT. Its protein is CASSSTAQPDTQYF.

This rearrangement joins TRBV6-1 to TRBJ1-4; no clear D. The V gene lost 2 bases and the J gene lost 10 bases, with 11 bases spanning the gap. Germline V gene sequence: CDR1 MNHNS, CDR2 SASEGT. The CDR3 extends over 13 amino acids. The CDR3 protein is CASSEQQETKLFF. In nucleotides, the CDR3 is TGTGCCAGCAGTGAACAGCAGGAGACAAAACTGTTTTTT.

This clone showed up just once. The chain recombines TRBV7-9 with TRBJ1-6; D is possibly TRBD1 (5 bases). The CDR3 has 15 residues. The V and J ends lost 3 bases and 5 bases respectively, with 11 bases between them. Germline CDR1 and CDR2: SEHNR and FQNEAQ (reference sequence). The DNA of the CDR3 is TGTGCCAGCAGCTTCGGCCGGACAAATAATTCACCCCTCCACTTT. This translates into CASSFGRTNNSPLHF.

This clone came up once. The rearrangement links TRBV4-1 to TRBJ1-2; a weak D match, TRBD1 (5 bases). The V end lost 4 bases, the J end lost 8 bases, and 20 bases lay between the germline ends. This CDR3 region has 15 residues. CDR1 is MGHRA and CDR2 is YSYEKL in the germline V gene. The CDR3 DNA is TGCGCCAGCAGCCCCGGGCCCGACAGCCTCGGGGGCTACACCTTC. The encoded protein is CASSPGPDSLGGYTF.